This T cell receptor (beta chain) was found in a study of T cell responses to AZD1222 COVID-19 vaccine. The CDR3 covers 15 residues. V shed 4 bases, J shed 2 bases, and the junction held 4 bases outside the gene matches. Germline V lookup: CDR1 SGHDT, CDR2 YYEEEE. The table came from immunoSEQ multiplex PCR; TCRdb's copy has only in-frame clones and leaves some out. The repertoire includes about 79,000 clones, around 82% of them detected once, and about 20% sits in the top ten. Sequences were derived from peripheral blood, sampled on day 0 of AZD1222 vaccination. The sequence was collected from an adult in good health. The V gene is TRBV5-6, the J gene TRBJ2-3, with 10 nucleotides matching TRBD1. In DNA, the CDR3 is TGTGCCAGCAGCATCGGGACAGGGGACACAGATACGCAGTATTTT. Protein sequence: CASSIGTGDTDTQYF.